This note documents a single T cell receptor (beta chain) sequence. The sample originates from a study of blood T cell repertoires in COVID-19. Background on the study: Acute and convalescent COVID-19 samples came from the United States, Italy and Spain. Sample material is recorded as cDNA or gDNA derived from T cells, B-cell-depleted T cells, or PBMCs.

Authors' analysis steps: Estimates of nucleated cell counts were drawn from the amplification of reference gene primers. Data came from immunoSEQ multiplex PCR; TCRdb stores just in-frame clones and leaves some out. The V and J calls and clone size are taken from that table; D and trimming were inferred from the DNA. In the table there are around 190,000 clones, 70% to 90% of which are singletons. Seattle-derived patients entered the study during active infection and were followed longitudinally. The V segment lost 6 bases and the J segment 4 bases; nucleotides outside the gene matches: 8. Per germline, CDR1 MNHEY and CDR2 SVGAGI. This CDR3 comprises 14 residues.

The sequence was collected from a man over 45 with COVID-19, enrolled during active disease. Sequencing was done on a sample of peripheral blood. This sequence joins TRBV6-5 and TRBJ1-2; the match to TRBD1 covers 7 bases. The DNA of the CDR3 is TGTGCCAGCAGATGGGGATCAGGGGGCTATGGCTACACCTTC. Amino acid sequence: CASRWGSGGYGYTF.